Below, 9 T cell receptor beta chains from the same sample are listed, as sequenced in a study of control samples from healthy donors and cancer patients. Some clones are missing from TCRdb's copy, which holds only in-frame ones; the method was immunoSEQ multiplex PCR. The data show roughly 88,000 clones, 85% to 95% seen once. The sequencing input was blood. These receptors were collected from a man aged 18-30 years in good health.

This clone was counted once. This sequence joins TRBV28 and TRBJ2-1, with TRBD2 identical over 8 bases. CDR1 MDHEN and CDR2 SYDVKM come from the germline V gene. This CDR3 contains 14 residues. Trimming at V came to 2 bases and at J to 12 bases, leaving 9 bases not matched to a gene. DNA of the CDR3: TGTGCCAGCAGTTTAGCGGGGGGCCGCGGACGGCAGTTCTTC. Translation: CASSLAGGRGRQFF.

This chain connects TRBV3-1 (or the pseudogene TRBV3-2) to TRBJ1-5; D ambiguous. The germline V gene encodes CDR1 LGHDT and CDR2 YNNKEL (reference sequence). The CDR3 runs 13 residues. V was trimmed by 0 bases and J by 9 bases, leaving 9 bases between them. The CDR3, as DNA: TGTGCCAGCAGCCAAGAACCGATCCGGCCCCAGCATTTT. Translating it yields CASSQEPIRPQHF.

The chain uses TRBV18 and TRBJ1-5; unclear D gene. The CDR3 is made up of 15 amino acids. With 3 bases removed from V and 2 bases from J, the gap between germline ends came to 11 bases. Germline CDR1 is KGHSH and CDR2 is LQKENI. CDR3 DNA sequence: TGTGCCAGCTCACCCGGTCTTGGGGGCAATCAGCCCCAGCATTTT. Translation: CASSPGLGGNQPQHF.

DNA for the CDR3: TGTGCCAGCAGCTTGGGGAGGACAGGGGGAAGCGGGGAGCTGTTTTTT. Encoded protein: CASSLGRTGGSGELFF. The chain recombines TRBV5-6 with TRBJ2-2; TRBD1 agrees at 10 bases. This CDR3 comprises 16 residues. After removal of 0 bases from V and 7 bases from J, the junction contained 6 bases not matched to a gene. Germline V CDR1 and CDR2: SGHDT, YYEEEE.

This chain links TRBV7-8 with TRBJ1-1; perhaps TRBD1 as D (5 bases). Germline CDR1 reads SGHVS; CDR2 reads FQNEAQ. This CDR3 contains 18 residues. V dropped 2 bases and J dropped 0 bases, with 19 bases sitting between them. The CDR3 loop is CASSLPTGTENLNTEAFF. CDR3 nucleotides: TGTGCCAGCAGCTTACCCACCGGGACGGAGAACTTGAACACTGAAGCTTTCTTT.

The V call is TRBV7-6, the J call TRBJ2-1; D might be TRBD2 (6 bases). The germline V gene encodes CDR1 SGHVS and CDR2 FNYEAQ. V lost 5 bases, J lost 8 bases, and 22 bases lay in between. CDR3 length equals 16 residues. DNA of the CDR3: TGTGCCAGCAGCCCCCTTTTATACGGGAGTAGTTATGAGCAGTTCTTC. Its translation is CASSPLLYGSSYEQFF.

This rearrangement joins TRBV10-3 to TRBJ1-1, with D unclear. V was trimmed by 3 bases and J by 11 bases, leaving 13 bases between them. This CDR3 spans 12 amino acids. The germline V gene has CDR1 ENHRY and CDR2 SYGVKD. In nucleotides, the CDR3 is TGTGCCATCAGTGAAGGTTATGAAGGGGCTTTCTTT. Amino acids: CAISEGYEGAFF.

The DNA of the CDR3 is TGTGCCAGCAGCCCAGGGTGGGGCTATGGCTACACCTTC. Encoded protein: CASSPGWGYGYTF. The genes are TRBV7-2 and TRBJ1-2; possibly TRBD1 for D (5 bases). Germline assignment: CDR1 SGHTA and CDR2 FQGNSA. Trimming took 5 bases from V and 4 from J, leaving 11 bases between them. CDR3 length: 13 residues.

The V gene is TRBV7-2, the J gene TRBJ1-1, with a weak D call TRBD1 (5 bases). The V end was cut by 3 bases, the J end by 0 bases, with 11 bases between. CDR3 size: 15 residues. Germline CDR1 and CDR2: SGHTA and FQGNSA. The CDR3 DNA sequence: TGTGCCAGCAGCTTGAGCGGGGGGGTGAACACTGAAGCTTTCTTT. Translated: CASSLSGGVNTEAFF. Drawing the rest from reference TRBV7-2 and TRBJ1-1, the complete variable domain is GAGVSQSPSNKVTEKGKDVELRCDPISGHTALYWYRQSLGQGLEFLIYFQGNSAPDKSGLPSDRFSAERTGGSVSTLTIQRTQQEDSAVYLCASSLSGGVNTEAFFGQGTRLTVV.